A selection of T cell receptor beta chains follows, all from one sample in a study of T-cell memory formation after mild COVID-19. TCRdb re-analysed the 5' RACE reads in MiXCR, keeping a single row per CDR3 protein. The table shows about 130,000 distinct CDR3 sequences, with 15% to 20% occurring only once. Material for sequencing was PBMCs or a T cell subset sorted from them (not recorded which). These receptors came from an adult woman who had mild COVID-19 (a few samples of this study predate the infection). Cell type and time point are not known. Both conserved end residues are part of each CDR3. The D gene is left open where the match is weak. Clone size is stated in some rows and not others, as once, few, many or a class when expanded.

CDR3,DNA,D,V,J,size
CASSRDGLADYNEQFF,TGCGCCAGCAGCAGAGATGGACTAGCGGACTACAATGAGCAGTTCTTC,TRBD2,TRBV4-1,TRBJ2-1,many
CATSDYGGSRTGELFF,TGTGCCACCAGTGATTACGGGGGCAGCAGGACCGGGGAGCTGTTTTTT,-,TRBV24-1,TRBJ2-2,-
CASSLEAAGGIGETQYF,TGTGCCAGCAGCTTGGAAGCAGCGGGGGGGATTGGGGAGACCCAGTACTTC,TRBD2,TRBV5-5,TRBJ2-5,few
CSARDRNRVNEQYF,TGCAGTGCTAGAGATCGTAACAGGGTAAACGAGCAGTACTTC,-,TRBV20-1,TRBJ2-7,-
CAISDLVVAGRGEQFF,TGTGCCATCAGTGATTTGGTGGTAGCGGGGAGGGGCGAGCAGTTCTTC,TRBD2,TRBV10-3,TRBJ2-1,-
CASIHDVISNEQFF,TGTGCCAGCATCCACGATGTAATCAGCAATGAGCAGTTCTTC,-,TRBV12-3/TRBV12-4,TRBJ2-1,few
CASSRQGLAKNIQYF,TGTGCCAGCAGCCGACAGGGGTTAGCCAAAAACATTCAGTACTTC,TRBD1,TRBV2,TRBJ2-4,few
CASSPSPGTGTYEQYF,TGTGCCAGCAGTCCCTCCCCGGGGACAGGGACCTACGAGCAGTACTTC,TRBD1,TRBV27,TRBJ2-7,-
CASSLASVGQDYF,TGTGCCAGCAGCTTAGCTTCGGTGGGCCAAGATTACTTC,-,TRBV7-9,TRBJ2-5,-
CASSLCRGLSKNIQYF,TGTGCCAGCAGCTTATGCCGGGGGTTGTCCAAAAACATTCAGTACTTC,-,TRBV7-7,TRBJ2-4,few
CSARRSGASSYEQYF,TGCAGTGCTAGAAGATCGGGAGCCAGCTCCTACGAGCAGTACTTC,-,TRBV20-1,TRBJ2-7,-
CASSFGTGGLAYF,TGCGCCAGCAGCTTTGGCACAGGAGGGCTCGCGTACTTC,-,TRBV5-1,TRBJ2-7,-
CAAAGYTDTQYF,TGTGCCGCAGCGGGATACACAGATACGCAGTATTTT,TRBD2,TRBV7-2,TRBJ2-3,few
CASSPRSTETQYF,TGTGCCAGCTCACCACGTAGCACGGAGACCCAGTACTTC,-,TRBV18,TRBJ2-5,-
CASSLKLSYEQYF,TGTGCCAGCAGTTTAAAACTCTCCTACGAGCAGTACTTC,-,TRBV27,TRBJ2-7,many
CASSQGTLNTEAFF,TGTGCCAGCAGCCAAGGGACCTTGAACACTGAAGCTTTCTTT,-,TRBV14,TRBJ1-1,few
CASSFGSGTEAFF,TGTGCCAGCAGCTTTGGCAGCGGCACTGAAGCTTTCTTT,-,TRBV5-5,TRBJ1-1,few
CSSDRQGEVDSYTF,TGCAGTTCGGACCGTCAGGGGGAAGTGGATAGCTACACCTTC,TRBD1,TRBV20-1,TRBJ1-2,-
CASSYGTSSGANVLTF,TGTGCCAGCAGTTACGGCACATCTTCTGGGGCCAACGTCCTGACTTTC,-,TRBV6-5,TRBJ2-6,-
CSARVLEWRESDTQYF,TGCAGTGCTAGAGTGCTAGAGTGGCGGGAGTCAGATACGCAGTATTTT,TRBD2,TRBV20-1,TRBJ2-3,few
CASSQGMGMNTEAFF,TGCGCCAGCAGCCAAGGTATGGGTATGAACACTGAAGCTTTCTTT,-,TRBV4-1,TRBJ1-1,-
CASSPPRTASTDTQYF,TGTGCCAGCAGTCCCCCTAGGACGGCTAGCACAGATACGCAGTATTTT,-,TRBV27,TRBJ2-3,-
CASSEDRFQETQYF,TGTGCCAGCAGCGAGGACAGATTTCAAGAGACCCAGTACTTC,-,TRBV7-9,TRBJ2-5,few
CATLTEGEAGNTIYF,TGTGCCACACTTACAGAGGGTGAGGCTGGAAACACCATATATTTT,-,TRBV2,TRBJ1-3,-
CSVRGLQNTDTQYF,TGCAGCGTTCGGGGACTACAAAACACAGATACGCAGTATTTT,TRBD2,TRBV29-1,TRBJ2-3,-
CASSFGGWSSYEQYF,TGCGCCAGCAGCTTCGGCGGATGGAGCTCCTACGAGCAGTACTTC,-,TRBV5-1,TRBJ2-7,few
CSAREGTAYQPQHF,TGCAGTGCTAGAGAGGGGACCGCCTATCAGCCCCAGCATTTT,-,TRBV20-1,TRBJ1-5,-
CASSPAVVPAGANTGELFF,TGTGCCAGCAGCCCTGCGGTGGTTCCAGCGGGGGCCAACACCGGGGAGCTGTTTTTT,TRBD2,TRBV7-9,TRBJ2-2,few
CSALAGGTYEQYF,TGCAGTGCTCTAGCGGGGGGAACCTACGAGCAGTACTTC,TRBD2,TRBV20-1,TRBJ2-7,many
CSARSSGETSGETEAFF,TGCAGTGCTAGGTCCAGTGGGGAAACGTCGGGTGAGACTGAAGCTTTCTTT,-,TRBV20-1,TRBJ1-1,many
CASSLTGLAGGREQYF,TGTGCCAGCAGTTTGACGGGACTTGCGGGAGGGCGTGAGCAGTACTTC,TRBD2,TRBV27,TRBJ2-7,-
CASSQAGGRETQYF,TGCGCCAGCAGCCAAGCGGGCGGGAGGGAGACCCAGTACTTC,TRBD2,TRBV4-3,TRBJ2-5,-
CASRVKSYEQYF,TGTGCCAGCAGAGTAAAGTCCTACGAGCAGTACTTC,-,TRBV6-4,TRBJ2-7,-
CASSPWDSIGNEQFF,TGTGCCAGCTCACCTTGGGACAGTATCGGCAATGAGCAGTTCTTC,TRBD1,TRBV18,TRBJ2-1,few
CASSSGSLGSYEQYF,TGTGCCAGCAGCTCTGGTTCCCTAGGCTCCTACGAGCAGTACTTC,-,TRBV5-6,TRBJ2-7,-
CAISVLGNHSSNYEQYF,TGTGCCATCAGTGTTTTGGGGAACCACTCGTCGAACTACGAGCAGTACTTC,-,TRBV10-3,TRBJ2-7,few
CASRDRNTGELFF,TGCGCCAGCAGGGACAGGAACACCGGGGAGCTGTTTTTT,-,TRBV4-1,TRBJ2-2,-
CSARLAGGALKETQYF,TGCAGTGCTAGACTAGCGGGGGGGGCGTTGAAAGAGACCCAGTACTTC,TRBD2,TRBV20-1,TRBJ2-5,few
CASSPRTGNRVPAF,TGTGCCAGCAGCCCAAGGACAGGGAACAGGGTACCGGCTTTC,TRBD1,TRBV7-2,TRBJ2-5,-
CASTFGLTDRSTDTQYF,TGTGCCAGCACCTTCGGACTTACAGATAGGAGCACAGATACGCAGTATTTT,-,TRBV12-3/TRBV12-4,TRBJ2-3,many
CASSEDRLAKNIQYF,TGTGCCAGCAGTGAGGACAGGCTAGCCAAAAACATTCAGTACTTC,TRBD1,TRBV2,TRBJ2-4,-
CASSPIRGLGGDTQYF,TGTGCCAGCAGCCCCATCAGGGGGCTAGGGGGAGATACGCAGTATTTT,TRBD1,TRBV7-2,TRBJ2-3,many
CASSLRRGGAYNEQFF,TGCGCCAGCAGCCTTCGGAGGGGGGGAGCCTACAATGAGCAGTTCTTC,-,TRBV5-1,TRBJ2-1,-
CASSQGDLNQPQHF,TGTGCCAGCAGCCAGGGGGATCTCAATCAGCCCCAGCATTTT,-,TRBV3-1,TRBJ1-5,-
CASSPGQSEQETQYF,TGCGCCAGCAGCCCGGGACAGTCGGAGCAAGAGACCCAGTACTTC,TRBD1,TRBV5-1,TRBJ2-5,few
CASRSPGCAQYF,TGTGCCAGCAGGTCCCCTGGGTGTGCGCAGTATTTT,-,TRBV6-5,TRBJ2-3,-
CASSLWRKSSYNEQFF,TGTGCCAGCAGCTTATGGCGGAAGAGCTCCTACAATGAGCAGTTCTTC,-,TRBV5-6,TRBJ2-1,-